The clone carrying this T cell receptor (beta chain) was detected once. The antigen remains unidentified. The sample originates from a study of T cell responses to AZD1222 COVID-19 vaccine. The repertoire was sequenced with immunoSEQ multiplex PCR; TCRdb's copy has only in-frame clones and lacks some. The sample yields about 190,000 clones, roughly 92% seen once. Study-wide results and limits: Without day 14 samples, only post-peak T cell repertoires were studied. Most donors were white British, females outnumbered males, and clonal diversity was possibly underestimated. Recipients of AZD1222 seropositive at baseline numbered only 5 or 6.

The material was peripheral blood, obtained on day 0 of AZD1222 vaccination. This TCR derives from an adult in good health.

CDR3 in amino acids: CASSQDAGRGNTIYF. CDR3 DNA: TGCGCCAGCAGCCAAGACGCAGGGAGGGGAAACACCATATATTTT. The chain has TRBV4-3 and TRBJ1-3; the D gene is possibly TRBD1 (5 bases). Germline V gives CDR1 LGHNA, CDR2 YSLEER. The CDR3 length is 15 residues. V was clipped by 0 bases and J by 4 bases, with 10 bases between them.